The 27 T cell receptor beta chains listed next were all sequenced from one sample in a study of shared clonotypes between healthy human individuals. TCRdb's copy holds only in-frame clones and misses some; the assay was immunoSEQ multiplex PCR. The repertoire has fewer than 200,000 clones, roughly 91% of them found once; the top ten carry around 0.067%. The sample consisted of naive CD4+ T cells sorted from blood. As for subset: CD45RA+ positively selected. All receptors come from a woman in her 30s in good health.

The rearrangement uses TRBV7-9 and TRBJ2-3, with TRBD1 matching 10 bases. The CDR3 length is 18 residues. V gave up 4 bases and J gave up 4 bases; unmatched junction bases: 14. Germline V gene lookup returns CDR1 SEHNR and CDR2 FQNEAQ (reference sequence). CDR3 nucleotides: TGTGCCAGCAGCTCGCTGGGGTACTCCGGGACAGGGGCAGATACGCAGTATTTT. This sequence encodes CASSSLGYSGTGADTQYF. The variable domain in full, completed from reference TRBV7-9 and TRBJ2-3, reads DTGVSQNPRHKITKRGQNVTFRCDPISEHNRLYWYRQTLGQGPEFLTYFQNEAQLEKSRLLSDRFSAERPKGSFSTLEIQRTEQGDSAMYLCASSSLGYSGTGADTQYFGPGTRLTVL.

This clone showed up just a few times. The DNA for the CDR3 is TGTGCCAGCAGCGCACGACTGGAAGCCTACGAGCAGTACTTC. The encoded protein is CASSARLEAYEQYF. The chain uses TRBV11-2 and TRBJ2-7, with D unresolved. Trimming removed 5 bases at V and 2 bases at J, with 13 bases between. This CDR3 spans 14 amino acids. The germline gives CDR1 SGHAT, CDR2 FQNNGV.

In this sample, this clone turned up once. This sequence joins TRBV11-2 and TRBJ2-7; D unresolved. The germline CDR1 and CDR2 sequences are SGHAT and FQNNGV. The CDR3 spans 15 residues. V lost 4 bases and J lost 4, with 17 bases in between. The CDR3 spells CASSSIRSNWYEQYF. The DNA for the CDR3 is TGTGCCAGCAGCTCCATTAGGAGTAACTGGTACGAGCAGTACTTC.

V usage is TRBV13 and J usage is TRBJ2-1; 7 bases are a match to TRBD2. The CDR3 is 13 amino acids. Germline V CDR1 and CDR2: PRHDT, FYEKMQ (reference sequence). Unmatched junction bases numbered 3, after V lost 4 bases and J lost 6 bases. CDR3 nucleotides: TGTGCCAGCAGCTCAGCGGGGTCCAATGAGCAGTTCTTC. Its protein product is CASSSAGSNEQFF.

This clone was seen once. The J gene is TRBJ2-2, the V gene TRBV18, with D unresolved. From germline, CDR1 is KGHSH and CDR2 LQKENI. The CDR3 runs to 14 residues. V was shortened by 3 bases and J by 1 base, with 6 bases between the two germline ends. CDR3 residues: CASSPGGNTGELFF. The CDR3 bases are TGTGCCAGCTCACCCGGCGGGAACACCGGGGAGCTGTTTTTT.

This rearrangement joins TRBV5-1 to TRBJ2-7; D not resolved. In germline, CDR1 is SGHRS, CDR2 YFSETQ. The CDR3 is 12 residues long. Trimming removed 3 bases from V and 12 bases from J, with 16 bases in between. CDR3 region: CASSSQDGVAYF. For the CDR3, the DNA is TGCGCCAGCAGCTCGCAAGACGGAGTTGCGTACTTC.

The V gene is TRBV11-1, the J gene TRBJ2-1; D is perhaps TRBD2 (6 bases). The CDR3 totals 15 residues. CDR1 SGHAT and CDR2 FQDESV come from the germline V gene (reference sequence). V lost 4 bases to trimming and J lost 1 base, with 11 bases between them. CDR3 in amino acids: CASSYSSASYNEQFF. The DNA of the CDR3 is TGTGCCAGCAGCTACTCTAGCGCATCCTACAATGAGCAGTTCTTC.

The J gene is TRBJ1-1, the V gene TRBV6-5; a weak D match, TRBD1 (5 bases). With 2 bases removed from V and 3 bases from J, the gap between germline ends came to 10 bases. The CDR3 is made up of 14 amino acids. Germline values: CDR1 MNHEY, CDR2 SVGAGI. This CDR3 is CASSYLGRDTEAFF. The DNA for the CDR3 is TGTGCCAGCAGTTACCTGGGGCGGGACACTGAAGCTTTCTTT.

The rearrangement links TRBV28 to TRBJ2-5; no definite D call. Germline CDR1 MDHEN, CDR2 SYDVKM. With 6 bases removed from V and 1 base from J, the gap between germline ends came to 6 bases. The CDR3 contains 12 residues. The CDR3 coding sequence is TGTGCCAGCAGAGTTGCCCAAGAGACCCAGTACTTC. Translating gives CASRVAQETQYF. The entire variable domain, with the rest obtained from reference TRBV28 and TRBJ2-5, is as follows: DVKVTQSSRYLVKRTGEKVFLECVQDMDHENMFWYRQDPGLGLRLIYFSYDVKMKEKGDIPEGYSVSREKKERFSLILESASTNQTSMYLCASRVAQETQYFGPGTRLLVL.

The chain couples TRBV4-1 to TRBJ2-7; D remains ambiguous. Per the germline V gene, CDR1 is MGHRA and CDR2 is YSYEKL. Trimming removed 0 bases from V and 7 bases from J, with 10 bases in between. This CDR3 has 13 amino acids. As DNA, the CDR3 is TGCGCCAGCAGCCAAGATATAGGGCGGGAGCAGTACTTC. As protein: CASSQDIGREQYF.

The sample holds one count of this clone. V is TRBV18 and J is TRBJ2-6; tentative D call: TRBD1 (6 bases). Germline V lookup: CDR1 KGHSH, CDR2 LQKENI. V was shortened by 2 bases and J by 0 bases, with 17 bases between the two germline ends. CDR3 length equals 19 residues. CDR3 amino acids: CASSPTTGHRNSGANVLTF. The CDR3 DNA sequence: TGTGCCAGCTCACCAACGACGGGACACCGGAACTCTGGGGCCAACGTCCTGACTTTC.

The rearrangement uses TRBV4-1 and TRBJ2-1; 9 bases map to TRBD2. The germline V gene encodes CDR1 MGHRA and CDR2 YSYEKL. The CDR3 has 16 amino acids. The trim removed 4 bases at V and 9 bases at J, leaving 13 bases unmatched. DNA of the CDR3: TGCGCCAGCAGCCTCGGTAGGCGGGAGGGCCTACCTGAGCAGTTCTTC. As protein: CASSLGRREGLPEQFF.

Notes on this clone: This CDR3 is also generated by other DNA sequences in the sample. The chain joins TRBV13 to TRBJ1-3; D might be TRBD1 (5 bases). The ends were cut back, 7 bases at V and 4 bases at J, with 11 bases in the middle. CDR1 and CDR2 from the germline V gene are PRHDT and FYEKMQ (reference sequence). The CDR3 is made up of 13 amino acids. CDR3 sequence: CASKGTPGNTIYF. As DNA, the CDR3 is TGTGCCAGCAAAGGGACCCCCGGAAACACCATATATTTT.

This chain joins TRBV19 and TRBJ1-5; D is perhaps TRBD1 (5 bases). Germline-derived CDR1 and CDR2 are LNHDA and SQIVND (reference sequence). V was clipped by 2 bases and J by 4 bases, with 12 bases between them. The CDR3 is 15 residues long. The CDR3 DNA reads as TGTGCCAGTAGTATACAGGGCCATGTGAATCAGCCCCAGCATTTT. Encoded protein: CASSIQGHVNQPQHF.

The chain combines TRBV10-1 with TRBJ2-2; 8 bases are a match to TRBD2. Per germline, CDR1 WNHNN and CDR2 SYGVQD (reference sequence). The CDR3 covers 13 residues. Losses at the gene ends were 7 bases for V and 5 bases for J; bases not matched to a gene: 3. CDR3 in DNA: TGCGCCAGCAAGGCTAGCGGGACCGGGGAGCTGTTTTTT. Protein sequence: CASKASGTGELFF.

V is TRBV5-1 and J is TRBJ2-6; D remains ambiguous. The CDR3 contains 15 residues. Germline V gene sequence: CDR1 SGHRS, CDR2 YFSETQ. Trimming stripped 7 bases from V and 0 bases from J, with 11 bases between. For the CDR3, the DNA is TGCGCCAGCTCTGGGCAGATCTCTGGGGCCAACGTCCTGACTTTC. Translated, it gives CASSGQISGANVLTF.

This chain joins TRBV5-1 and TRBJ2-7; 10 nucleotides align to TRBD2. There are 14 residues in the CDR3. After removal of 6 bases from V and 6 bases from J, the junction contained 9 bases not matched to a gene. CDR1 is SGHRS and CDR2 is YFSETQ in the germline V gene. As DNA, the CDR3 is TGCGCCAGCACCCAGGGAGCGGGAGGGGGCGAGCAGTACTTC. This sequence encodes CASTQGAGGGEQYF. The whole variable domain, remainder taken from reference TRBV5-1 and TRBJ2-7, is KAGVTQTPRYLIKTRGQQVTLSCSPISGHRSVSWYQQTPGQGLQFLFEYFSETQRNKGNFPGRFSGRQFSNSRSEMNVSTLELGDSALYLCASTQGAGGGEQYFGPGTRLTVT.

The V gene is TRBV27, the J gene TRBJ2-7, with D unresolved. The CDR3 totals 15 residues. Germline loops: CDR1 MNHEY, CDR2 SMNVEV (reference sequence). The V end was cut by 3 bases, the J end by 5 bases, with 17 bases between. CDR3: CASSFSPQTSDEQYF. The CDR3 region has the DNA TGTGCCAGCAGTTTTTCCCCCCAGACCTCAGACGAGCAGTACTTC.

V gene TRBV27 combines with J gene TRBJ2-5; unclear D gene. Trimming removed 6 bases at V and 7 bases at J, with 15 bases between. This CDR3 is 13 amino acids long. CDR1 is MNHEY, CDR2 SMNVEV, per germline (reference sequence). In DNA, the CDR3 is TGTGCCAGCAGCCTCGTGGGAAAGGTGACCCAGTACTTC. This codes for CASSLVGKVTQYF.

The J gene is TRBJ2-6, the V gene TRBV28; D unresolved. The CDR3 is 13 residues long. The ends were cut back, 11 bases at V and 4 bases at J, with 12 bases in the middle. The germline V gene has CDR1 MDHEN and CDR2 SYDVKM. In nucleotides, the CDR3 is TGTGCCCCTAAGTCCACAGGGGCCAACGTCCTGACTTTC. This gives the protein CAPKSTGANVLTF.

This chain links TRBV5-5 with TRBJ2-7; TRBD1 is a possible D gene (6 bases). V lost 4 bases and J lost 1, with 12 bases in between. This CDR3 has 14 amino acids. Germline V gene lookup returns CDR1 SGHKS and CDR2 YYEKEE (reference sequence). The CDR3 sequence is CASSERTDSYEQYF. CDR3 nucleotides: TGTGCCAGCAGCGAACGGACAGATTCCTACGAGCAGTACTTC. Filled out from reference TRBV5-5 and TRBJ2-7, the complete variable domain reads DAGVTQSPTHLIKTRGQQVTLRCSPISGHKSVSWYQQVLGQGPQFIFQYYEKEERGRGNFPDRFSARQFPNYSSELNVNALLLGDSALYLCASSERTDSYEQYFGPGTRLTVT.

The chain is built from TRBV6-1 and TRBJ2-7; 8 bases line up with TRBD1. Germline V gene data show CDR1 as MNHNS and CDR2 as SASEGT. Trimming removed 0 bases from V and 4 bases from J; junction bases left unmatched: 17. The CDR3 is made up of 19 amino acids. The CDR3: CASSEAQPLPQGAGYEQYF. The CDR3 region has the DNA TGTGCCAGCAGTGAAGCACAGCCCCTCCCCCAGGGGGCGGGATACGAGCAGTACTTC.

The chain uses TRBV28 and TRBJ1-2, with no clear D. This CDR3 comprises 19 residues. Germline V gene sequence: CDR1 MDHEN, CDR2 SYDVKM. V gave up 3 bases and J gave up 10 bases, with 33 bases separating them. CDR3 DNA: TGTGCCAGCAGTTTCCCGCAACCCTTTTACCAAGACCGGGGTCGGGACTACACCTTC. It translates to CASSFPQPFYQDRGRDYTF.

This clone was detected only once. V is TRBV5-1 and J is TRBJ2-7, with 9 bases fitting TRBD2. CDR3 length: 15 residues. The germline CDR1 and CDR2 sequences are SGHRS and YFSETQ. V shed 0 bases and J 3 bases; nucleotides not matched to a gene: 4. DNA for the CDR3: TGCGCCAGCAGCTTGGTAGCGGGGGAAGGCTACGAGCAGTACTTC. Amino acids: CASSLVAGEGYEQYF.

V usage is TRBV18 and J usage is TRBJ1-2, with 7 bases aligning to TRBD1. The CDR3 length is 15 residues. The V gene's germline CDR1 is KGHSH and CDR2 LQKENI. V lost 3 bases and J lost 4; bases outside the gene matches: 8. CDR3 coding DNA: TGTGCCAGCTCACCCCGGGACAGCGAAATCTATGGCTACACCTTC. It encodes CASSPRDSEIYGYTF.

The CDR3: CASSLGQGGETQYF. The CDR3 nucleotides read TGTGCCAGCAGCTTGGGACAGGGTGGTGAGACCCAGTACTTC. The chain links TRBV5-6 to TRBJ2-5; 7 bases fit TRBD1. This CDR3 spans 14 amino acids. Losses at the gene ends were 0 bases for V and 5 bases for J; bases not matched to a gene: 4. In germline, CDR1 is SGHDT, CDR2 YYEEEE.

This clone has just a few counts. This sequence joins TRBV19 and TRBJ2-7; 8 bases are shared with TRBD1. The germline CDR1 and CDR2 sequences are LNHDA and SQIVND (reference sequence). Germline trimming cut 5 bases from V and 5 bases from J; bases unmatched to any gene: 8. This CDR3 is 14 amino acids long. The CDR3 coding sequence is TGTGCCAGTAGTGCAAATTGGGACAGGCACGAGCAGTACTTC. This gives the protein CASSANWDRHEQYF.